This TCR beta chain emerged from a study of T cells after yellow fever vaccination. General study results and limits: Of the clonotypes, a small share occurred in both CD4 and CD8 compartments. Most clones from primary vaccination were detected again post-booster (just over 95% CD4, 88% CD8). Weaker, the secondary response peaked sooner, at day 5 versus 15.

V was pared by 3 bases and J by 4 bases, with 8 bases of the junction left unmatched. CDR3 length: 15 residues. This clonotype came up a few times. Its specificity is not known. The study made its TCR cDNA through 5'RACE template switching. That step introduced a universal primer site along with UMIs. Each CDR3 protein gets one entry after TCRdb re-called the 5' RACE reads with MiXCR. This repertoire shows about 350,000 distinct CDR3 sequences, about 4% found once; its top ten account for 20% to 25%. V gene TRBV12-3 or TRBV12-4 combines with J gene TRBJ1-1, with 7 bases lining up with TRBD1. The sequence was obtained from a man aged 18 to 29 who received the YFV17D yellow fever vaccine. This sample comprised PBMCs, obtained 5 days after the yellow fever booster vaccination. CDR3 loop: CASSLGQGGVTEAFF. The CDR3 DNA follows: TGTGCCAGCAGTTTGGGGCAAGGGGGCGTCACTGAAGCTTTCTTT.